The 31 T cell receptor beta chains below were found in one sample sequenced in a study of CD8 T cells in ankylosing spondylitis. TCRdb fed the 5' RACE reads into MiXCR, producing one record per CDR3 protein. Of about 360,000 distinct CDR3 sequences in the sample, roughly 20% were seen once. Sequencing was carried out using blood, either unsorted or a sorted T cell fraction (not recorded which). The receptors shown here come from a male donor with ankylosing spondylitis or in good health (not recorded which).

This clonotype was counted only a few times. The chain combines TRBV18 with TRBJ1-1; the D gene is possibly TRBD1 (5 bases). Trimming shortened V by 3 bases and J by 4 bases, and 12 bases separated the two germline ends. From germline, CDR1 is KGHSH and CDR2 LQKENI. This CDR3 region has 14 residues. The CDR3, as DNA: TGTGCCAGCTCACCGACCGGGGGAAGCACTGAAGCTTTCTTT. This sequence encodes CASSPTGGSTEAFF.

The V and J genes are TRBV6-1 and TRBJ2-2; D is ambiguous. Trimming left V 3 bases short and J 6 bases short, with 11 bases between. Looked up from germline, CDR1 is MNHNS and CDR2 is SASEGT. The CDR3 is 14 amino acids. CDR3 region: CASSDLGIPGELFF. The CDR3 DNA reads TGTGCCAGCAGTGATTTGGGTATTCCCGGGGAGCTGTTTTTT.

This chain links TRBV9 with TRBJ1-2; weak D call: TRBD1 (5 bases). Looked up from germline, CDR1 is SGDLS and CDR2 is YYNGEE. Trimming cost V 4 bases and J 5 bases, with 15 bases left between them. The CDR3 is made up of 14 amino acids. The CDR3 protein is CASSPEGTPYGYTF. Here the CDR3 DNA reads TGTGCCAGCAGCCCAGAAGGGACTCCGTATGGCTACACCTTC.

The V call is TRBV12-3 or TRBV12-4, the J call TRBJ2-7; no definite D call. The V and J ends lost 4 bases and 6 bases respectively, with 13 bases between them. The CDR3 contains 13 residues. The CDR3 loop is CASSSPAWGEQYF. CDR3 DNA: TGTGCCAGCAGTTCCCCAGCCTGGGGCGAGCAGTACTTC.

The chain is built from TRBV29-1 and TRBJ2-1; the D gene could be TRBD1 or TRBD2 (5 bases each). Trimming left V 0 bases short and J 7 bases short, with 10 bases between. The V gene's germline CDR1 is SQVTM and CDR2 ANQGSEA. The CDR3 runs 13 residues. The CDR3 nucleotides are TGCAGCGTTGAAGATGGGACGGGTAATGAGCAGTTCTTC. This sequence encodes CSVEDGTGNEQFF.

V is TRBV12-3 or TRBV12-4 and J is TRBJ2-1; 9 bases fit TRBD2. The CDR3 is made up of 15 amino acids. V gave up 5 bases and J gave up 7 bases; unmatched junction bases: 9. CDR3 DNA sequence: TGTGCCAGCAGTCCCCCTCGCGGGGGGGCAAATGAGCAGTTCTTC. It yields the protein CASSPPRGGANEQFF.

V is TRBV6-1 and J is TRBJ2-7; D uncertain. CDR3 length: 13 amino acids. V dropped 3 bases and J dropped 2 bases, with 8 bases sitting between them. Germline loops: CDR1 MNHNS, CDR2 SASEGT. The CDR3 loop reads CASSDQGPYEQYF. CDR3 sequence (DNA): TGTGCCAGCAGTGACCAAGGTCCCTACGAGCAGTACTTC.

The rearrangement joins TRBV7-8 to TRBJ2-7, with unresolved D. V shed 5 bases and J shed 4 bases, with 9 bases lying between them. The CDR3 loop spans 12 amino acids. Germline V gene lookup returns CDR1 SGHVS and CDR2 FQNEAQ. CDR3 loop: CASSIDRYEQYF. In DNA form, the CDR3 reads TGTGCCAGCAGCATCGATCGGTACGAGCAGTACTTC.

This clonotype was counted a single time. This chain's CDR3 is CASSQEPSSTDTQYF. CDR3 nucleotide sequence: TGCGCCAGCAGCCAAGAGCCATCGAGCACAGATACGCAGTATTTT. The chain links TRBV4-1 to TRBJ2-3; D unresolved. The CDR3 totals 15 residues. Deletions cut 0 bases from V and 0 bases from J, with 7 bases between. CDR1 and CDR2 (germline): MGHRA, YSYEKL.

The rearrangement links TRBV7-9 to TRBJ2-5, with 8 positions matching TRBD1. Germline V lookup: CDR1 SEHNR, CDR2 FQNEAQ (reference sequence). The CDR3 is 12 amino acids. V shed 11 bases, J shed 5 bases, and the junction held 7 bases outside the gene matches. The CDR3 is CALRGQGETQYF. The CDR3 DNA reads as TGTGCCCTCAGGGGGCAGGGGGAGACCCAGTACTTC.

The chain is built from TRBV5-1 and TRBJ1-2; 8 bases fit TRBD1. The CDR3 has 15 amino acids. V was clipped by 2 bases and J by 2 bases; unmatched bases: 5. Germline CDR1 SGHRS, CDR2 YFSETQ. The CDR3 region has the DNA TGCGCCAGCAGCTTTCCGGGACAGGAAAACTATGGCTACACCTTC. Residues: CASSFPGQENYGYTF.

At least ten counts were recorded for this clonotype. A junction boundary mismatches the germline segment, possibly from a read error. This chain joins TRBV12-3 or TRBV12-4 and TRBJ2-7; 7 nucleotides line up with TRBD2. The CDR3 extends over 13 amino acids. CDR3 coding DNA: TGTGCCAGCAGTCTAGCGGTCTCCTACGAGCAGTACTTC. Amino acid sequence: CASSLAVSYEQYF.

This clonotype was found a few times. The genes are TRBV30 and TRBJ2-2, with a tentative D call TRBD2 (6 bases). Per the germline V gene, CDR1 is GTSNPN and CDR2 is SVGIG (reference sequence). Deletions cut 0 bases from V and 4 bases from J, with 9 bases between. The CDR3 extends over 14 amino acids. The CDR3 DNA reads as TGTGCCTGGAGTGTAATGGGGGGCACCGGGGAGCTGTTTTTT. It codes for CAWSVMGGTGELFF. Full variable domain (rest looked up from reference TRBV30 and TRBJ2-2): SQTIHQWPATLVQPVGSPLSLECTVEGTSNPNLYWYRQAAGRGLQLLFYSVGIGQISSEVPQNLSASRPQDRQFILSSKKLLLSDSGFYLCAWSVMGGTGELFFGEGSRLTVL.

This clonotype was counted a few times. V usage is TRBV10-3 and J usage is TRBJ2-1, with D perhaps TRBD2 (6 bases). The V gene's germline CDR1 is ENHRY and CDR2 SYGVKD. The germline V and J ends were trimmed by 8 bases and 5 bases, with 19 bases remaining between them. The CDR3 totals 15 residues. In DNA form, the CDR3 reads TGTGCCATCTCTGAGTTAATCGGGAGTAACAATGAGCAGTTCTTC. Translating gives CAISELIGSNNEQFF.

The chain combines TRBV10-2 with TRBJ2-7; TRBD1 matches 8 bases. This CDR3 is 15 amino acids long. The germline V gene encodes CDR1 WSHSY and CDR2 SAAADI. V trimming: 3 bases; J trimming: 2 bases; junction bases outside the gene matches: 6. The CDR3 loop reads CASSELGTGPYEQYF. The CDR3 nucleotides read TGCGCCAGCAGTGAACTCGGGACAGGCCCCTACGAGCAGTACTTC.

This clonotype was counted a few times. This rearrangement joins TRBV4-1 to TRBJ2-7; D might be TRBD1 or TRBD2, each matching 5 bases. CDR1 is MGHRA, CDR2 YSYEKL, per germline. Trimming removed 0 bases at V and 0 bases at J, with 9 bases between. CDR3 length: 15 residues. The CDR3 reads CASSQDKGSSYEQYF. The CDR3 coding sequence is TGCGCCAGCAGCCAAGATAAGGGGAGCTCCTACGAGCAGTACTTC.

This sequence joins TRBV4-2 and TRBJ2-7; no firm D call. CDR1 is LGHNA, CDR2 YNFKEQ, per germline. The ends were cut back, 0 bases at V and 4 bases at J, with 7 bases in the middle. CDR3 length equals 13 residues. For the CDR3, the DNA is TGTGCCAGCAGCCAAGAGGAGACGTACGAGCAGTACTTC. Encoded protein: CASSQEETYEQYF.

This clonotype has a count of ten or more. The V gene is TRBV10-3, the J gene TRBJ1-5; D uncertain. This CDR3 region has 15 residues. From germline, CDR1 is ENHRY and CDR2 SYGVKD. Between the trimmed V and J ends, which lost 2 bases and 1 base, there was a span of 9 bases. CDR3 sequence reads: CAISEEGASNQPQHF. The CDR3 DNA follows: TGTGCCATCAGTGAGGAGGGTGCCAGCAATCAGCCCCAGCATTTT.

V and J are TRBV29-1 and TRBJ2-3; no definite D call. Trimming shortened V by 4 bases and J by 2 bases, and 7 bases separated the two germline ends. The CDR3 loop spans 12 amino acids. Germline CDR1 and CDR2: SQVTM and ANQGSEA. The CDR3 nucleotides read TGCAGCGTTGTTAAGTACACAGATACGCAGTATTTT. This translates into CSVVKYTDTQYF.

The CDR3 DNA follows: TGTGCCAGCAGTTTTTCAGGCCGGGAAAAACTGTTTTTT. Its translation: CASSFSGREKLFF. The chain recombines TRBV12-3 or TRBV12-4 with TRBJ1-4; D unresolved. This CDR3 has 13 amino acids. V gave up 3 bases and J gave up 8 bases, with 10 bases separating them.

The chain combines TRBV12-3 or TRBV12-4 with TRBJ2-6, with TRBD1 matching over 7 bases. The CDR3 consists of 15 residues. Trimming at V came to 5 bases and at J to 5 bases, leaving 6 bases not matched to a gene. The CDR3 DNA is TGTGCCAGCAGTCTAGGGGGCGCCTGGGCCAACGTCCTGACTTTC. It yields the protein CASSLGGAWANVLTF.

The chain uses TRBV9 and TRBJ2-3; D may be TRBD1 (6 bases). Trimming cost V 2 bases and J 5 bases, with 15 bases left between them. There are 15 residues in the CDR3. Germline V gene data show CDR1 as SGDLS and CDR2 as YYNGEE. This CDR3 is CASSVLQGGGDTQYF. In DNA, the CDR3 is TGTGCCAGCAGCGTTCTACAGGGTGGGGGAGATACGCAGTATTTT.

As DNA, the CDR3 is TGTGCCAGCAGTTCCGAGACTTACACAGATACGCAGTATTTT. This encodes CASSSETYTDTQYF. This chain connects TRBV6-5 to TRBJ2-3; D gene ambiguous. The germline gives CDR1 MNHEY, CDR2 SVGAGI. This CDR3 has 14 residues. Between the trimmed V and J ends, which lost 4 bases and 2 bases, there was a span of 10 bases.

The gene calls are TRBV10-3 and TRBJ2-4; weak D call: TRBD1 (6 bases). The length of the CDR3 is 16 residues. Per the germline V gene, CDR1 is ENHRY and CDR2 is SYGVKD. With 1 base removed from V and 11 bases from J, the gap between germline ends came to 21 bases. The CDR3 protein is CAISEFRGREPGFQYF. CDR3 nucleotides: TGTGCCATCAGTGAGTTCAGGGGACGTGAGCCAGGCTTTCAGTACTTC.

The chain is built from TRBV24-1 and TRBJ2-2, with a weak D call TRBD1 (5 bases). Germline CDR1 is KGHDR and CDR2 is SFDVKD. This CDR3 has 13 amino acids. Trimming stripped 8 bases from V and 7 bases from J, with 13 bases between. In DNA, the CDR3 is TGTGCCACCAATCAGGGTGGAAACGGGGAGCTGTTTTTT. This gives the protein CATNQGGNGELFF.

This clonotype was seen only a few times. CDR3: CASSLRGSSTDTQYF. CDR3 sequence (DNA): TGTGCCAGCAGCCTTAGGGGGTCTAGCACAGATACGCAGTATTTT. The chain employs TRBV11-2 and TRBJ2-3; weak D call: TRBD1 (6 bases). CDR3 length: 15 amino acids. Germline-derived CDR1 and CDR2 are SGHAT and FQNNGV. V was pared by 5 bases and J by 0 bases, with 12 bases between. The full variable domain, completed using reference TRBV11-2 and TRBJ2-3, is EAGVAQSPRYKIIEKRQSVAFWCNPISGHATLYWYQQILGQGPKLLIQFQNNGVVDDSQLPKDRFSAERLKGVDSTLKIQPAKLEDSAVYLCASSLRGSSTDTQYFGPGTRLTVL.

The chain is built from TRBV30 and TRBJ2-7; D is unresolved. The V gene's germline CDR1 is GTSNPN and CDR2 SVGIG (reference sequence). V was trimmed by 8 bases and J by 4 bases, leaving 12 bases between them. The CDR3 sequence is 11 residues long. The CDR3 DNA reads as TGTGCCGGACGACTGAATTACGAGCAGTACTTC. It yields the protein CAGRLNYEQYF.

The chain joins TRBV4-1 to TRBJ2-7, with D perhaps matching TRBD2 (5 bases). Between the trimmed V and J ends, which lost 4 bases and 4 bases, there was a span of 17 bases. The CDR3 runs 15 residues. Germline V gene data show CDR1 as MGHRA and CDR2 as YSYEKL. The CDR3 DNA is TGCGCCAGCAGCCCCTTCTCCTCGGGGATTTACGAGCAGTACTTC. Translating gives CASSPFSSGIYEQYF.

This chain connects TRBV7-6 to TRBJ2-1; 8 positions agree with TRBD1. The ends lost 4 bases at V and 3 bases at J; junction bases unmatched: 11. In germline, CDR1 is SGHVS, CDR2 FNYEAQ. The CDR3 has 17 amino acids. This CDR3 is CASSSLTGAANYNEQFF. The CDR3 DNA reads as TGTGCCAGCAGCTCCCTGACAGGGGCAGCGAACTACAATGAGCAGTTCTTC.

V usage is TRBV11-2 and J usage is TRBJ2-4; D ambiguous. CDR1 is SGHAT and CDR2 is FQNNGV in the germline V gene. Trimming took 7 bases from V and 0 from J, leaving 16 bases between them. This CDR3 region has 16 residues. The CDR3 DNA reads TGTGCCAGCACCGATTGGGCACCACTAGCCAAAAACATTCAGTACTTC. This codes for CASTDWAPLAKNIQYF.

There are a few counts of this clonotype. The chain recombines TRBV28 with TRBJ2-1; D is possibly TRBD2 (7 bases). Germline V gives CDR1 MDHEN, CDR2 SYDVKM. V was shortened by 7 bases and J by 0 bases, with 16 bases between the two germline ends. The CDR3 is 16 residues long. CDR3 DNA: TGTGCCAGCAAAAGGACGGGGGGCGACTCCTACAATGAGCAGTTCTTC. This codes for CASKRTGGDSYNEQFF.